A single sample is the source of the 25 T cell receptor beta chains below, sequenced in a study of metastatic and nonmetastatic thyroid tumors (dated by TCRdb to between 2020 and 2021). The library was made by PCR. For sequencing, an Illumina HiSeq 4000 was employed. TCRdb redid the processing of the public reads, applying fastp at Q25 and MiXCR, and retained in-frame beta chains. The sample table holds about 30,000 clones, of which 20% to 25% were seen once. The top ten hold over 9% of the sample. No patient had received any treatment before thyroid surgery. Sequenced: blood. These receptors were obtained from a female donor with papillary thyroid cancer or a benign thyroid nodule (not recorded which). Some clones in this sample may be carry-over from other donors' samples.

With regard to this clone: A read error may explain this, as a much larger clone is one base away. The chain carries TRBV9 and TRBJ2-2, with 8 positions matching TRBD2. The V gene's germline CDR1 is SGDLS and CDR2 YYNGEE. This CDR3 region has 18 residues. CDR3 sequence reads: CAGSVVGGSGRNTGELFF. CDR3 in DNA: TGTGCCGGCAGCGTAGTGGGAGGCAGCGGGAGGAACACCGGGGAGCTGTTTTTT.

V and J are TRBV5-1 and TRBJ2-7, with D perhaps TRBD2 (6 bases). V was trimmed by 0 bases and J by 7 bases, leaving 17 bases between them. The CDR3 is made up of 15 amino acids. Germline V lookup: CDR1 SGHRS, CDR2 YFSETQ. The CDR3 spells CASSLASTRAGEQYF. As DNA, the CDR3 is TGCGCCAGCAGCTTGGCGTCGACCCGGGCGGGGGAGCAGTACTTC.

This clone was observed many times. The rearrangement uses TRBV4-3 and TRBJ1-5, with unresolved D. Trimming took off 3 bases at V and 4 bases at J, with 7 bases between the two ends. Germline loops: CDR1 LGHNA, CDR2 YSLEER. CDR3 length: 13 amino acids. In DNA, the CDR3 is TGCGCCAGCAGCCAGGCCTTAAATCAGCCCCAGCATTTT. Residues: CASSQALNQPQHF.

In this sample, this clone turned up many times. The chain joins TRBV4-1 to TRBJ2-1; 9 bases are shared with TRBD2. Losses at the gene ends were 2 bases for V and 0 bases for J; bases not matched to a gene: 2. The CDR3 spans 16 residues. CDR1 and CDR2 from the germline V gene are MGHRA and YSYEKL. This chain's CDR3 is CASSQLAGNSYNEQFF. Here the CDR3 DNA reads TGCGCCAGCAGCCAACTAGCGGGAAACTCCTACAATGAGCAGTTCTTC.

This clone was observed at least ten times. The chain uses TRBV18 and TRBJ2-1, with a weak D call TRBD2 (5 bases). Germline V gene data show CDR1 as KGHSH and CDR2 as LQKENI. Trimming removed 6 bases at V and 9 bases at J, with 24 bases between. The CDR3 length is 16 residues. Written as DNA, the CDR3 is TGTGCCAGCTCCCCCGGTATGAAGACGGGATTCGGTGAGCAGTTCTTC. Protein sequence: CASSPGMKTGFGEQFF.

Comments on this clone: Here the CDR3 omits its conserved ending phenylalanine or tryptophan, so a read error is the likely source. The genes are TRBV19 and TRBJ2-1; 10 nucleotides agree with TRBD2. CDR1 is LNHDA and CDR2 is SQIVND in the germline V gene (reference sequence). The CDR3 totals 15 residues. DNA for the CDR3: TGTTCCAGTAAACTACTAGCGGGATGTTACAATGAGCAGTTCTGC. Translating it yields CSSKLLAGCYNEQFC.

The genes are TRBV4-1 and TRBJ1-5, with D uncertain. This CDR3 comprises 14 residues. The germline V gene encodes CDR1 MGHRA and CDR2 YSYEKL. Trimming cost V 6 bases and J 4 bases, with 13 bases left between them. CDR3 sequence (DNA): TGCGCCAGCAGTCAACTGCTGGTGAATCAGCCCCAGCATTTT. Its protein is CASSQLLVNQPQHF.

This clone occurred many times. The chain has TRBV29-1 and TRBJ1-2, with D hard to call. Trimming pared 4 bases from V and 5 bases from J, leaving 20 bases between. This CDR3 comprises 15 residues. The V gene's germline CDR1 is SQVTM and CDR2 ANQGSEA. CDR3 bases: TGCAGCGTTGGGTCGCCCTCACAACCAGGTTATGGCTACACCTTC. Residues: CSVGSPSQPGYGYTF. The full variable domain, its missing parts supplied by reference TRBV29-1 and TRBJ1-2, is SAVISQKPSRDICQRGTSLTIQCQVDSQVTMMFWYRQQPGQSLTLIATANQGSEATYESGFVIDKFPISRPNLTFSTLTVSNMSPEDSSIYLCSVGSPSQPGYGYTFGSGTRLTVV.

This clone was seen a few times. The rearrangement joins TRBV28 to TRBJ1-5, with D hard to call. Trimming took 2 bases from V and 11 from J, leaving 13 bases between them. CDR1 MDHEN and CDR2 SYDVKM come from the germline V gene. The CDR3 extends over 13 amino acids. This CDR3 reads CASSLGRAWSQHF. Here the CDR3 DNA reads TGTGCCAGCAGTTTAGGAAGGGCCTGGTCCCAGCATTTT.

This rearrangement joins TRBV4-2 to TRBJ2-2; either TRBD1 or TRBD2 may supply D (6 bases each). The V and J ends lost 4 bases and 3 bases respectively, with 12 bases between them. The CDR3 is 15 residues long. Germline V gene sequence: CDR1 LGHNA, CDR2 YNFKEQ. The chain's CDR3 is CASSPRDTYTGELFF. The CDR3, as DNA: TGTGCCAGCAGCCCGCGGGACACATACACCGGGGAGCTGTTTTTT.

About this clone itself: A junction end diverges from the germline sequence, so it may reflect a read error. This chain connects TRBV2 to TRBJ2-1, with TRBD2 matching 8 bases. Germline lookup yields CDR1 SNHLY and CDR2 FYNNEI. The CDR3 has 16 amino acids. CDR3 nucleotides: TGTGCCAGCAGATTGACTAGCGACGGCTCATACAGTGAGCAGTTCTTC. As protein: CASRLTSDGSYSEQFF.

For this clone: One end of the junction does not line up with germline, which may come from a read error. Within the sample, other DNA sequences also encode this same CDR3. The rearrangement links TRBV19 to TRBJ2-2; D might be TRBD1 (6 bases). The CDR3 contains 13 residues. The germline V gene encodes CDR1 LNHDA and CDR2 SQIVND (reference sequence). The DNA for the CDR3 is TGTGCCAGTAGTCAGGGGAGCTCCGGTGAGCTGTTTTTT. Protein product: CASSQGSSGELFF. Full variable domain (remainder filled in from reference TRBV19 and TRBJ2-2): DGGITQSPKYLFRKEGQNVTLSCEQNLNHDAMYWYRQDPGQGLRLIYYSQIVNDFQKGDIAEGYSVSREKKESFPLTVTSAQKNPTAFYLCASSQGSSGELFFGEGSRLTVL.

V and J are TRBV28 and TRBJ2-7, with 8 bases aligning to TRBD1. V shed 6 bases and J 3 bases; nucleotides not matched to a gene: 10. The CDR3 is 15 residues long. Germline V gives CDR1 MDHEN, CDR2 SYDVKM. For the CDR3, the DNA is TGTGCCAGCAGCTTCCGGGACAGGACAGTCTACGAGCAGTACTTC. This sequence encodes CASSFRDRTVYEQYF.

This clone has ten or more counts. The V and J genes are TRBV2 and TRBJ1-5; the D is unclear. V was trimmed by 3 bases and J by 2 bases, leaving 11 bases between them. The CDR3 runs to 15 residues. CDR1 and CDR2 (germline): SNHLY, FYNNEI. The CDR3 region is CASSDPRRGNQPQHF. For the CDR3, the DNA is TGTGCCAGCAGTGATCCCAGGAGGGGCAATCAGCCCCAGCATTTT.

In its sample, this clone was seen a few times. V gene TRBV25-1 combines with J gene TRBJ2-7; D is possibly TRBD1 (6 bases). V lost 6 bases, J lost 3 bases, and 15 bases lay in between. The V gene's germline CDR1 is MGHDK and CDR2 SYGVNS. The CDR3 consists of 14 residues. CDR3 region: CASRDPGDNYEQYF. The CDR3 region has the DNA TGTGCCAGCAGGGACCCCGGGGACAACTACGAGCAGTACTTC.

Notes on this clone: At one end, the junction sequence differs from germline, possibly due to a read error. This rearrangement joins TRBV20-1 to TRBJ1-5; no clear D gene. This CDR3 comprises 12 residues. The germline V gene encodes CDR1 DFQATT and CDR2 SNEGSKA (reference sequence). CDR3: CSASRVNQPQEF. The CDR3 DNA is TGCAGTGCTAGCCGGGTCAATCAGCCCCAGGAATTT.

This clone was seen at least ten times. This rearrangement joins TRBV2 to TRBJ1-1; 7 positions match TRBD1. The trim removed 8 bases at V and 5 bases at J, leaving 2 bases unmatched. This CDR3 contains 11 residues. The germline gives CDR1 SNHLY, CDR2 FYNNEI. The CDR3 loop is CASVRGTEAFF. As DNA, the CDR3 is TGTGCCAGCGTCAGGGGGACTGAAGCTTTCTTT. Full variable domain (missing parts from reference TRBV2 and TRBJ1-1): EPEVTQTPSHQVTQMGQEVILRCVPISNHLYFYWYRQILGQKVEFLVSFYNNEISEKSEIFDDQFSVERPDGSNFTLKIRSTKLEDSAMYFCASVRGTEAFFGQGTRLTVV.

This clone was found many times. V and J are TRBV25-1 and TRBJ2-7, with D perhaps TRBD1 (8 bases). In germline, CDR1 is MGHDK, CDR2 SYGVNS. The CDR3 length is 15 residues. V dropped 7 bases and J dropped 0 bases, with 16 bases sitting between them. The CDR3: CASTTQGGPSYEQYF. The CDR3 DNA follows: TGTGCCAGCACCACACAGGGGGGGCCCTCCTACGAGCAGTACTTC.

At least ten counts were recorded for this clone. CDR3 residues: CASSLERTGVTEAFF. CDR3 nucleotides: TGTGCCAGCAGCTTAGAGCGGACAGGGGTCACTGAAGCTTTCTTT. The rearrangement joins TRBV11-2 to TRBJ1-1, with TRBD1 matching over 9 bases. This CDR3 is built from 15 residues. Germline CDR1 reads SGHAT; CDR2 reads FQNNGV. Germline trimming cut 0 bases from V and 4 bases from J; bases unmatched to any gene: 3.

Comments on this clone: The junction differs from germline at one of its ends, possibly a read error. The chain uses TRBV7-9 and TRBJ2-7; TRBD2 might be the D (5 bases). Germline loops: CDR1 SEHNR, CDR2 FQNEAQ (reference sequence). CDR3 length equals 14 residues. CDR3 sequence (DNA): TGTGCCATCAGCTTTAGTGGGAGATCCGACGAGCAGTACTTC. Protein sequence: CAISFSGRSDEQYF. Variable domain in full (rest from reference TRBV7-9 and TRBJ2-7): DTGVSQNPRHKITKRGQNVTFRCDPISEHNRLYWYRQTLGQGPEFLTYFQNEAQLEKSRLLSDRFSAERPKGSFSTLEIQRTEQGDSAMYLCAISFSGRSDEQYFGPGTRLTVT.

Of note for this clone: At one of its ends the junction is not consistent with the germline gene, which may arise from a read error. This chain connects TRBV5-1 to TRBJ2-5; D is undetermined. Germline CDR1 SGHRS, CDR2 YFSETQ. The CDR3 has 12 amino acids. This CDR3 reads CASSLAQETKYF. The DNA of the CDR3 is TGCGCCAGCAGCCTGGCACAAGAGACCAAGTACTTC.

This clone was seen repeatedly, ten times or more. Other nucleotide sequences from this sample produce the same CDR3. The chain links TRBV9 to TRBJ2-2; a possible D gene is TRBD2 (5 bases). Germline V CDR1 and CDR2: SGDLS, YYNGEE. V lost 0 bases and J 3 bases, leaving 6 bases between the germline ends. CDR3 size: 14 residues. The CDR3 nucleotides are TGTGCCAGCAGCGTAGAAGCGGACACCGGGGAGCTGTTTTTT. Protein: CASSVEADTGELFF. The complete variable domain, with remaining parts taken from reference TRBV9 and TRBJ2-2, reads DSGVTQTPKHLITATGQRVTLRCSPRSGDLSVYWYQQSLDQGLQFLIQYYNGEERAKGNILERFSAQQFPDLHSELNLSSLELGDSALYFCASSVEADTGELFFGEGSRLTVL.

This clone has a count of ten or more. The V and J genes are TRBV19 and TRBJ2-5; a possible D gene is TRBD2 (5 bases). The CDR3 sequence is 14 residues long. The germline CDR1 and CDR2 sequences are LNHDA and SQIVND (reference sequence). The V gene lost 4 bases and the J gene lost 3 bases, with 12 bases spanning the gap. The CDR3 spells CASSSRWGEETQYF. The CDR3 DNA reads TGTGCCAGTAGTAGCCGTTGGGGAGAAGAGACCCAGTACTTC.

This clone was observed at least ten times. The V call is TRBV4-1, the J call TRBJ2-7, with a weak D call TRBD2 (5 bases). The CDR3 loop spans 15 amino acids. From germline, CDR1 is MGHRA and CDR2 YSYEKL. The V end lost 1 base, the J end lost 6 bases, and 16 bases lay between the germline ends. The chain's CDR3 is CASSQGTHLVGEQYF. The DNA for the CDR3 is TGCGCCAGCAGCCAAGGGACTCATCTCGTGGGCGAGCAGTACTTC.

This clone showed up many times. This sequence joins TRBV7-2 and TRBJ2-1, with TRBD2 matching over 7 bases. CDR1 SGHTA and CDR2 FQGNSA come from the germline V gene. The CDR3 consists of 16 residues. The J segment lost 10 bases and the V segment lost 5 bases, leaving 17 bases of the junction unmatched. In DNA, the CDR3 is TGTGCCAGCAGCCGATCTTCCGGGACTAACGCGAGGGAGCAGTTCTTC. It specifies CASSRSSGTNAREQFF.